Sequencing of this T cell receptor (beta chain) was carried out in a study of beta chain features in type 1 diabetes. Study context: Investigators examined some 110,000,000 sorted cells across all samples. Study-level results: Shortening of TCRB CDR3s, moderate but significant, appeared in all four CD4+ subsets of Type 1 diabetes patients. At VDJ recombination sites, type 1 diabetes patients had fewer insertions and more deleted nucleotides. Using cDNA template may skew counts toward highly expressing activated cells.

As regards this clone: Its antigen is not known.

Deletions cut 2 bases from V and 4 bases from J, with 14 bases between. Germline CDR1 reads SGHAT; CDR2 reads FQNNGV. This CDR3 spans 15 amino acids. Every isolated RNA sample was fully reverse transcribed, so sequencing captured expressed TCRB transcripts. Sequenced by immunoSEQ multiplex PCR; TCRdb stores in-frame clones only, minus some. The sample has some 410,000 clones, about 14% seen once; the top ten hold about 0.034%. The sample comprised naive CD4+ T cells from blood. The genes are TRBV11-2 and TRBJ2-5; D may correspond to TRBD1 or TRBD2 (5 bases each). This clonotype originated in a man younger than 40 in good health. The CDR3 sequence is CASSLRGDEGETQYF. The CDR3 DNA reads TGTGCCAGCAGCTTAAGAGGGGATGAGGGAGAGACCCAGTACTTC.